These 13 T cell receptor beta chains came from one sample sequenced in a study of blood T cell repertoires in COVID-19. The repertoire was sequenced with immunoSEQ multiplex PCR; TCRdb's copy has only in-frame clones and lacks some. The sample records over 100,000 clones, roughly four fifths being singletons. Sequencing was done on a sample of peripheral blood. The receptors shown here come from a woman aged 70 to 79 with acute or convalescent COVID-19.

The CDR3 region has the DNA TGTGCCAGCAGCCAGGGGACAGGCGGCAATGAGCAGTTCTTC. Translating it yields CASSQGTGGNEQFF. The J gene is TRBJ2-1, the V gene TRBV6-6; TRBD1 matches 8 bases. V gave up 6 bases and J gave up 6 bases; unmatched junction bases: 7. The CDR3 runs 14 residues. Germline CDR1 and CDR2: MNHNY and SVGAGI (reference sequence).

In this sample, this clone turned up once. The DNA of the CDR3 is TGTGCCAGCCGTACGACCGGCATTACTAACGAGCAGTACTTC. This encodes CASRTTGITNEQYF. V usage is TRBV6-6 and J usage is TRBJ2-7; D unclear. CDR3 length: 14 amino acids. Trimming cost V 8 bases and J 5 bases, with 19 bases left between them. Germline V gene sequence: CDR1 MNHNY, CDR2 SVGAGI (reference sequence).

The chain has TRBV18 and TRBJ1-6, with 8 positions matching TRBD1. Per germline, CDR1 KGHSH and CDR2 LQKENI. There are 16 residues in the CDR3. Trimming cost V 3 bases and J 0 bases; bases outside gene matches: 1. CDR3 loop: CASSPDRASYNSPLHF. As DNA, the CDR3 is TGTGCCAGCTCACCGGACAGGGCCTCCTATAATTCACCCCTCCACTTT.

In its sample, this clone was seen a few times. This chain joins TRBV9 and TRBJ1-1; D is possibly TRBD1 (6 bases). Per germline, CDR1 SGDLS and CDR2 YYNGEE. The CDR3 is 14 residues long. The V end lost 0 bases, the J end lost 5 bases, and 11 bases lay between the germline ends. CDR3 bases: TGTGCCAGCAGCGTAGCCGGACAGCGAACTGAAGCTTTCTTT. This translates into CASSVAGQRTEAFF.

V is TRBV15 and J is TRBJ2-5, with 9 bases lining up with TRBD2. CDR1 is LNHNV, CDR2 YYDKDF, per germline (reference sequence). J gave up 4 bases and V 1 base, and 10 bases lay outside the gene matches. The CDR3 contains 17 residues. The CDR3 loop reads CATSRGWRGGRGETQYF. CDR3 DNA: TGTGCCACCAGCAGAGGATGGCGGGGGGGCCGAGGAGAGACCCAGTACTTC.

This chain connects TRBV6-5 to TRBJ1-2; D is undetermined. This CDR3 has 15 residues. V was pared by 4 bases and J by 3 bases, with 15 bases between. Germline V CDR1 and CDR2: MNHEY, SVGAGI. The CDR3 here is CASSSGGGFDYGYTF. CDR3 in DNA: TGTGCCAGCAGTTCGGGAGGAGGCTTTGACTATGGCTACACCTTC.

The CDR3 protein is CASSPLQQGRQPQHF. CDR3 bases: TGTGCCAGCAGCCCCCTCCAACAGGGTAGGCAGCCCCAGCATTTT. The V gene is TRBV6-2 or TRBV6-3, the J gene TRBJ1-5; tentatively, D is TRBD1 (6 bases). There are 15 residues in the CDR3. The V end lost 6 bases, the J end lost 7 bases, and 19 bases lay between the germline ends. Germline CDR1 reads MNHEY; CDR2 reads SVGEGT.

The chain carries TRBV3-1 (or the pseudogene TRBV3-2) and TRBJ1-2; weak D call: TRBD1 (6 bases). CDR1 and CDR2 from the germline V gene are LGHDT and YNNKEL (reference sequence). CDR3 size: 14 residues. V was trimmed by 0 bases and J by 3 bases, leaving 8 bases between them. The CDR3 loop reads CASSQDGQYYGYTF. The CDR3 bases are TGTGCCAGCAGCCAAGACGGACAGTACTATGGCTACACCTTC.

The V call is TRBV6-1, the J call TRBJ1-2; D is ambiguous. V was trimmed by 2 bases and J by 4 bases, leaving 11 bases between them. Germline values: CDR1 MNHNS, CDR2 SASEGT. The CDR3 extends over 14 amino acids. The CDR3, as DNA: TGTGCCAGCAGTGAAAGTCAGACTTTCTATGGCTACACCTTC. Encoded protein: CASSESQTFYGYTF.

The table lists this clone with a few counts. The rearrangement links TRBV7-9 to TRBJ2-1, with D tentatively TRBD1 (6 bases). The V gene lost 4 bases and the J gene lost 5 bases, with 21 bases spanning the gap. The CDR3 loop spans 17 amino acids. The germline V gene has CDR1 SEHNR and CDR2 FQNEAQ (reference sequence). CDR3 sequence (DNA): TGTGCCAGCAGCTCCGTTGGGGGCACCTCAGCCAACAATGAGCAGTTCTTC. Its translation: CASSSVGGTSANNEQFF.

The rearrangement links TRBV2 to TRBJ1-5; 9 nucleotides agree with TRBD1. The CDR3 has 15 amino acids. Germline CDR1 and CDR2: SNHLY and FYNNEI. V shed 7 bases, J shed 3 bases, and the junction held 7 bases outside the gene matches. DNA of the CDR3: TGTGCCAGCACTTTGGACAGGGGACCCAATCAGCCCCAGCATTTT. Protein product: CASTLDRGPNQPQHF.

This chain uses TRBV9 with TRBJ1-5, with a possible D match to TRBD1 (6 bases). The CDR3 runs 15 residues. V was clipped by 2 bases and J by 5 bases, with 14 bases between them. Germline lookup yields CDR1 SGDLS and CDR2 YYNGEE. The CDR3 reads CASSVMGGLDQPQHF. The CDR3 DNA is TGTGCCAGCAGCGTCATGGGGGGGCTAGATCAGCCCCAGCATTTT.

The V and J genes are TRBV7-8 and TRBJ2-5; 11 nucleotides align to TRBD2. The CDR3 runs 18 residues. Losses at the gene ends were 1 base for V and 2 bases for J; bases not matched to a gene: 9. Germline values: CDR1 SGHVS, CDR2 FQNEAQ. In DNA form, the CDR3 reads TGTGCCAGCAGCTTAGGCTTACTAGCGGGGGCCCTACAAGAGACCCAGTACTTC. Protein sequence: CASSLGLLAGALQETQYF.